These 16 T cell receptor beta chains were all obtained from the same sample, sequenced in a study of blood T cell repertoires in COVID-19. Produced via immunoSEQ multiplex PCR; TCRdb's table is partial and in-frame only. The sample shows tens of thousands of clones, around four fifths of them seen only once. The sample was peripheral blood. Source of these receptors: a man aged 65 to 85 with acute or convalescent COVID-19.

The CDR3 sequence: CASSPTRNTEAFF. Here the CDR3 DNA reads TGTGCCAGCTCACCCACAAGGAACACTGAAGCTTTCTTT. The chain employs TRBV18 and TRBJ1-1; D unclear. The germline V gene encodes CDR1 KGHSH and CDR2 LQKENI. Between the trimmed V and J ends, which lost 3 bases and 1 base, there was a span of 6 bases. The CDR3 totals 13 residues.

V usage is TRBV4-1 and J usage is TRBJ2-3; TRBD1 agrees at 8 bases. V gave up 0 bases and J gave up 3 bases; unmatched junction bases: 5. The CDR3 is made up of 16 amino acids. Germline lookup yields CDR1 MGHRA and CDR2 YSYEKL. The CDR3 region has the DNA TGCGCCAGCAGCCAAGACCAGGACAGGGATACAGATACGCAGTATTTT. Translated, it gives CASSQDQDRDTDTQYF.

J is TRBJ1-1 and V is TRBV5-1, with D possibly matching TRBD1 (5 bases). This CDR3 contains 14 residues. Germline-derived CDR1 and CDR2 are SGHRS and YFSETQ. Trimming stripped 2 bases from V and 1 base from J, with 9 bases between. CDR3 amino acids: CASSLRGRNTEAFF. As DNA, the CDR3 is TGCGCCAGCAGCTTACGGGGGAGGAACACTGAAGCTTTCTTT.

The V call is TRBV18, the J call TRBJ2-7, with TRBD1 identical over 9 bases. The ends lost 6 bases at V and 7 bases at J; junction bases unmatched: 10. The germline gives CDR1 KGHSH, CDR2 LQKENI. The CDR3 runs 14 residues. CDR3 sequence reads: CASSRRDREIEQYF. The CDR3 coding sequence is TGTGCCAGCTCCCGCCGGGACAGGGAGATAGAGCAGTACTTC.

This clone was seen a handful of times. This chain links TRBV5-8 with TRBJ1-2, with TRBD1 identical over 8 bases. Germline-derived CDR1 and CDR2 are SGHTS and YDEGEE. This CDR3 contains 13 residues. Trimming at V came to 6 bases and at J to 3 bases, leaving 4 bases not matched to a gene. This CDR3 reads CASNGQGDYGYTF. The CDR3 region has the DNA TGTGCCAGCAACGGACAGGGAGACTATGGCTACACCTTC.

The chain links TRBV30 to TRBJ2-2; tentative D call: TRBD1 (6 bases). In germline, CDR1 is GTSNPN, CDR2 SVGIG (reference sequence). V was clipped by 5 bases and J by 5 bases, with 18 bases between them. This CDR3 region has 15 residues. The CDR3 loop is CAWVGQFRRTGELFF. CDR3 sequence (DNA): TGTGCCTGGGTAGGACAGTTTCGAAGGACCGGGGAGCTGTTTTTT.

The chain couples TRBV18 to TRBJ1-6, with D perhaps matching TRBD1 (5 bases). With 0 bases removed from V and 10 bases from J, the gap between germline ends came to 10 bases. This CDR3 is built from 14 residues. Germline V gives CDR1 KGHSH, CDR2 LQKENI. CDR3 in amino acids: CASSPPGGGSPLHF. CDR3 DNA sequence: TGTGCCAGCTCACCACCGGGCGGGGGATCACCCCTCCACTTT.

The chain links TRBV11-3 to TRBJ2-5, with TRBD2 matching 12 bases. Germline CDR1 reads SGHNT; CDR2 reads YENEEA. V lost 5 bases, J lost 2 bases, and 3 bases stayed unmatched. The CDR3 consists of 15 residues. In DNA form, the CDR3 reads TGTGCCAGCAGCGTCGGACTAGCGGGGCAAGAGACCCAGTACTTC. Amino acid sequence: CASSVGLAGQETQYF.

The chain carries TRBV9 and TRBJ1-3; D may be TRBD1 (6 bases). There are 14 residues in the CDR3. Germline V CDR1 and CDR2: SGDLS, YYNGEE. The ends were cut back, 3 bases at V and 4 bases at J, with 11 bases in the middle. Here the CDR3 DNA reads TGTGCCAGCAGCGCCAGGGGTTCCGGAAACACCATATATTTT. Protein sequence: CASSARGSGNTIYF.

The genes are TRBV11-3 and TRBJ2-3; D gene ambiguous. CDR1 and CDR2 (germline): SGHNT, YENEEA. Trimming removed 1 base at V and 0 bases at J, with 5 bases between. This CDR3 has 14 residues. The CDR3 DNA reads as TGTGCCAGCAGCTTAGGGGCTAGCACAGATACGCAGTATTTT. This encodes CASSLGASTDTQYF.

The genes are TRBV30 and TRBJ2-6; D might be TRBD1 (6 bases). This CDR3 spans 15 amino acids. Germline loops: CDR1 GTSNPN, CDR2 SVGIG (reference sequence). Trimming removed 4 bases from V and 4 bases from J, with 14 bases in between. The CDR3 here is CAWTKDSGGANVLTF. DNA for the CDR3: TGTGCCTGGACAAAGGACAGTGGAGGGGCCAACGTCCTGACTTTC. Looking up the rest from reference TRBV30 and TRBJ2-6 gives the full variable domain: SQTIHQWPATLVQPVGSPLSLECTVEGTSNPNLYWYRQAAGRGLQLLFYSVGIGQISSEVPQNLSASRPQDRQFILSSKKLLLSDSGFYLCAWTKDSGGANVLTFGAGSRLTVL.

The V gene is TRBV7-2, the J gene TRBJ1-2; maybe TRBD1 (6 bases). CDR3 size: 13 residues. The V and J ends lost 5 bases and 8 bases respectively, with 15 bases between them. Germline V gives CDR1 SGHTA, CDR2 FQGNSA. CDR3 bases: TGTGCCAGCAGCCCTTTGACAGGCGGGGGCTACACCTTC. The encoded protein is CASSPLTGGGYTF. Full variable domain (missing parts from reference TRBV7-2 and TRBJ1-2): GAGVSQSPSNKVTEKGKDVELRCDPISGHTALYWYRQSLGQGLEFLIYFQGNSAPDKSGLPSDRFSAERTGGSVSTLTIQRTQQEDSAVYLCASSPLTGGGYTFGSGTRLTVV.

This clone was seen once. This rearrangement joins TRBV7-3 to TRBJ2-3; 9 positions agree with TRBD1. This CDR3 contains 13 residues. The ends lost 3 bases at V and 13 bases at J; junction bases unmatched: 8. Germline CDR1 is SGHTA and CDR2 is FQGTGA. The CDR3 protein is CASSFKGQGHKYF. The CDR3 nucleotides read TGTGCCAGCAGCTTTAAGGGACAGGGTCACAAGTATTTT.

The chain has TRBV29-1 and TRBJ2-1; 10 bases line up with TRBD1. The CDR3 is 18 amino acids. Germline-derived CDR1 and CDR2 are SQVTM and ANQGSEA. With 5 bases clipped from V and 7 bases from J, the junction kept 20 bases outside the gene matches. CDR3 nucleotide sequence: TGCAGCGTTTCGGCCGACAGGGGGCGTCGGGCGGGGAATAATGAGCAGTTCTTC. Translation gives CSVSADRGRRAGNNEQFF.

The chain has TRBV7-9 and TRBJ2-2; D ambiguous. There are 17 residues in the CDR3. Per the germline V gene, CDR1 is SEHNR and CDR2 is FQNEAQ (reference sequence). V was trimmed by 1 base and J by 3 bases, leaving 15 bases between them. CDR3 sequence reads: CASSLVSGPGDTGELFF. In nucleotides, the CDR3 is TGTGCCAGCAGCTTAGTTTCCGGTCCCGGTGACACCGGGGAGCTGTTTTTT.

The rearrangement joins TRBV7-2 to TRBJ2-7; 9 bases match TRBD2. The germline gives CDR1 SGHTA, CDR2 FQGNSA. The CDR3 is made up of 16 amino acids. The junction had 9 bases not matched to a gene; V was cut back by 3 bases and J by 3 bases. CDR3 coding DNA: TGTGCCAGCAGCTTGCCAGCGGGGGGCGGGTACTACGAGCAGTACTTC. Translating it yields CASSLPAGGGYYEQYF.